Listed below are T cell receptor beta chains from one sample, sequenced in a study of cytomegalovirus exposure and HLA in healthy donors. Assay: immunoSEQ multiplex PCR; the TCRdb copy retains only in-frame clones and omits some. Among about 190,000 clones, more than 75% were seen once, and the ten largest hold about 2.6%. Sequenced material: PBMCs. These receptor sequences come from a woman in her 50s in good health and CMV-seropositive. The CDR3 runs from the conserved cysteine through the conserved F or W. The D gene is left open where the match is weak. The size field is filled for only some rows; it gives once, few, many or a size class.

d_call j_call clone_size v_call cdr3_nt cdr3_aa
TRBD1 TRBJ2-2 . TRBV6-6 TGTGCCAGCAATTGGGGGACAGGACACACCGGGGAGCTGTTTTTT CASNWGTGHTGELFF
TRBD2 TRBJ2-7 . TRBV6-6 TGTGCCAGCAGTTTAACAGCGGGGGGAGGCTACGAGCAGTACTTC CASSLTAGGGYEQYF
TRBD1 TRBJ1-2 . TRBV5-1 TGCGCCAGCAGCTCAAGAGGAGGGGGCGCCGATGGCTACACCTTC CASSSRGGGADGYTF
. TRBJ2-1 few TRBV19 TGTGCCAGTAGGCCCGTAGGGCAGGGTCGGGATGAGCAGTTCTTC CASRPVGQGRDEQFF
. TRBJ2-7 . TRBV6-5 TGTGCCAGCAGGGCGACAGCTTCCTACGAGCAGTACTTC CASRATASYEQYF
. TRBJ2-6 . TRBV6-4 TGTGCCAGCAGTTCGGACAGTAATGGGGCCAACGTCCTGACTTTC CASSSDSNGANVLTF
TRBD1 TRBJ1-3 . TRBV28 TGTGCCTCCAGGACAGGTCTGGACGGAAACACCATATATTTT CASRTGLDGNTIYF
. TRBJ1-6 . TRBV9 TGTGCCAGCAGCGCCCCTAGGACGGGGAAAAGCTCCTATAATTCACCCCTCCACTTT CASSAPRTGKSSYNSPLHF
TRBD2 TRBJ2-3 . TRBV11-1 TGTGCCAGCAGCTTAGCGCCCCAGGGAGGGCGCGATACGCAGTATTTT CASSLAPQGGRDTQYF
. TRBJ2-3 . TRBV7-2 TGTGCCAGCAGCTTAGGGCTTAGCACAGATACGCAGTATTTT CASSLGLSTDTQYF